The present T cell receptor gamma chain was sequenced within a study of γδ T cells in repeated Plasmodium falciparum infection. TCRdb called clones from the multiplex PCR reads again using CATT. The profile shows roughly 27,000 gamma-chain clones, around 3% of them singletons. This clone was detected many times. The sequence was collected from a pool of human donors (malaria-infected and uninfected, not separated). Sample: gamma-delta T cells from blood.

This CDR3 reads CATWDGPYYYKKLF. DNA of the CDR3: TGTGCCACCTGGGACGGACCGTATTATTATAAGAAACTCTTT. The J gene is TRGJ1 or TRGJ2, the V gene TRGV2. CDR1 is EGSNGY, CDR2 YDSYNSKV, per germline. After removal of 1 base from V and 2 bases from J, the junction contained 5 bases not matched to a gene. This CDR3 comprises 14 residues.